One sample yielded the 9 T cell receptor beta chains listed below, sequenced in a study of spatial heterogeneity in lung cancer. MiXCR was run by TCRdb on the 5' RACE reads, yielding one entry per CDR3 protein. This sample carries roughly 25,000 distinct CDR3 sequences, 4% to 6% of them seen once, and the ten largest clones take 4% to 6.5%. Sample time point: sample taken at primary tumor resection. The study sequenced unsorted whole RNA from tumor, nontumor lung or frozen PBMC. The material sequenced was PBMCs, taken at surgery. These receptors came from a male donor with early-stage non-small cell lung cancer.

Regarding this clonotype: Since a much larger clone is just one base distant, this may be a read error. In nucleotides, the CDR3 is TGTGCCAGCAGCTTATCCCCTACCTACGAGCAGTACTTC. Residues: CASSLSPTYEQYF. V gene TRBV7-3 combines with J gene TRBJ2-7; D unresolved. Germline loops: CDR1 SGHTA, CDR2 FQGTGA. CDR3 size: 13 residues. The V end was cut by 2 bases, the J end by 2 bases, with 7 bases between.

This clonotype was counted at least ten times. The rearrangement joins TRBV5-1 to TRBJ2-3; 7 nucleotides align to TRBD1. CDR1 and CDR2 from the germline V gene are SGHRS and YFSETQ. V gave up 4 bases and J gave up 0 bases; unmatched junction bases: 8. The CDR3 runs to 16 residues. This CDR3 reads CASSHGTDTSTDTQYF. The CDR3, as DNA: TGCGCCAGCAGCCACGGGACAGATACTAGCACAGATACGCAGTATTTT. The full variable domain, with the rest looked up from reference TRBV5-1 and TRBJ2-3, is KAGVTQTPRYLIKTRGQQVTLSCSPISGHRSVSWYQQTPGQGLQFLFEYFSETQRNKGNFPGRFSGRQFSNSRSEMNVSTLELGDSALYLCASSHGTDTSTDTQYFGPGTRLTVL.

The table lists this clonotype with many counts. The gene calls are TRBV7-9 and TRBJ2-1; D is ambiguous. Trimming took off 10 bases at V and 7 bases at J, with 11 bases between the two ends. The germline CDR1 and CDR2 sequences are SEHNR and FQNEAQ (reference sequence). This CDR3 is 11 amino acids long. The CDR3 DNA sequence: TGTGCCACTCAGTCCCAGAATGAGCAGTTCTTC. Its translation is CATQSQNEQFF.

This clonotype was counted many times. CDR3 amino acids: CASSQGLAGSRTDTQYF. The CDR3 DNA reads as TGTGCCAGCAGCCAGGGACTAGCGGGATCACGGACAGATACGCAGTATTTT. The chain employs TRBV7-9 and TRBJ2-3; 13 nucleotides align to TRBD2. V gave up 5 bases and J gave up 3 bases; unmatched junction bases: 8. CDR1 is SEHNR and CDR2 is FQNEAQ in the germline V gene (reference sequence). This CDR3 comprises 17 residues.

This clonotype has a count of ten or more. V is TRBV7-2 and J is TRBJ2-7; TRBD2 might be the D (6 bases). Trimming removed 7 bases from V and 4 bases from J, with 17 bases in between. This CDR3 spans 14 amino acids. The germline V gene has CDR1 SGHTA and CDR2 FQGNSA. CDR3 amino acids: CASTPLGGFYEQYF. The DNA of the CDR3 is TGTGCCAGCACCCCTTTGGGGGGATTTTACGAGCAGTACTTC.

In its sample, this clonotype was seen many times. The chain carries TRBV3-1 and TRBJ2-3, with 8 bases lining up with TRBD2. Trimming removed 4 bases from V and 1 base from J; junction bases left unmatched: 4. Germline V lookup: CDR1 LGHDT, CDR2 YNNKEL (reference sequence). The CDR3 is 15 residues long. In nucleotides, the CDR3 is TGTGCCAGCAGCCCGGCACTAGCGGGCACAGATACGCAGTATTTT. Translated, it gives CASSPALAGTDTQYF.

As to this clonotype: Possible read error: a much larger clone is one base away. Because the CDR3 is missing its conserved closing phenylalanine or tryptophan, this is likely a read error. The J gene is TRBJ1-4, the V gene TRBV28; D not certain. The CDR3 covers 14 residues. V was shortened by 3 bases and J by 4 bases, with 9 bases between the two germline ends. CDR1 and CDR2 (germline): MDHEN, SYDVKM. In DNA, the CDR3 is TGTGCCAGCAGTTTGCAGCGGTTTAATGAAAAACTGTTTTTA. This translates into CASSLQRFNEKLFL.

This clonotype was found many times. The chain uses TRBV5-6 and TRBJ2-3, with D perhaps TRBD1 or TRBD2 (7 bases each). CDR3 length equals 15 residues. Trimming stripped 2 bases from V and 4 bases from J, with 14 bases between. CDR1 is SGHDT, CDR2 YYEEEE, per germline. For the CDR3, the DNA is TGTGCCAGCAGCTTTCGGCAGGGGGGGTCAGATACGCAGTATTTT. Protein sequence: CASSFRQGGSDTQYF. Drawing the rest from reference TRBV5-6 and TRBJ2-3, the complete variable domain is DAGVTQSPTHLIKTRGQQVTLRCSPKSGHDTVSWYQQALGQGPQFIFQYYEEEERQRGNFPDRFSGHQFPNYSSELNVNALLLGDSALYLCASSFRQGGSDTQYFGPGTRLTVL.

The sample holds many counts of this clonotype. This sequence joins TRBV15 and TRBJ2-5; D gene ambiguous. Trimming pared 0 bases from V and 5 bases from J, leaving 7 bases between. Germline assignment: CDR1 LNHNV and CDR2 YYDKDF (reference sequence). The CDR3 spans 13 residues. The CDR3 here is CATSRDLSETQYF. CDR3 DNA sequence: TGTGCCACCAGCAGAGATCTCAGTGAGACCCAGTACTTC.